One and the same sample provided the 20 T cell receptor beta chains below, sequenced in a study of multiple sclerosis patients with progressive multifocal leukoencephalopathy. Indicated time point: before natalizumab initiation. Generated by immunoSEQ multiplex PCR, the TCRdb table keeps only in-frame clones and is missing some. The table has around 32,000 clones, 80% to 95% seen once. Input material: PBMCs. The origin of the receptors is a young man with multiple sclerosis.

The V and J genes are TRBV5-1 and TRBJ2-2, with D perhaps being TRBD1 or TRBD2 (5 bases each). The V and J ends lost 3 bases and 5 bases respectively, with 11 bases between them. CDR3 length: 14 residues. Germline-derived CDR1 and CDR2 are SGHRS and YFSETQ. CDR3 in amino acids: CASSSEGRTGELFF. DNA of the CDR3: TGCGCCAGCAGCTCCGAGGGGAGAACCGGGGAGCTGTTTTTT.

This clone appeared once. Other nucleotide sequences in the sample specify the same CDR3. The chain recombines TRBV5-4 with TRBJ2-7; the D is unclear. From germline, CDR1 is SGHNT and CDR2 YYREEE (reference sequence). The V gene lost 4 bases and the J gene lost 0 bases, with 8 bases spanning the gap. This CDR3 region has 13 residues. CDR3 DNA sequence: TGTGCCAGCAGCGGGGTCACCTCCTACGAGCAGTACTTC. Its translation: CASSGVTSYEQYF. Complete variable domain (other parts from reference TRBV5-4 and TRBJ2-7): ETGVTQSPTHLIKTRGQQVTLRCSSQSGHNTVSWYQQALGQGPQFIFQYYREEENGRGNFPPRFSGLQFPNYSSELNVNALELDDSALYLCASSGVTSYEQYFGPGTRLTVT.

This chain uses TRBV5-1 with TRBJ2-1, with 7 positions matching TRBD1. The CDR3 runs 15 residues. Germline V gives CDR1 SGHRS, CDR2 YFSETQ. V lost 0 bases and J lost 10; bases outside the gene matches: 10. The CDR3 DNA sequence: TGCGCCAGCAGCTTGGCCCGGGACAGACATCCCGAGCAGTTCTTC. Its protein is CASSLARDRHPEQFF.

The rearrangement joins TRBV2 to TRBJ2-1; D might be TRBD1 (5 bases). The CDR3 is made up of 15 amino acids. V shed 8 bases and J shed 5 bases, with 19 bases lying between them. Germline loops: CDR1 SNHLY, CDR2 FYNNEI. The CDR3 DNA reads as TGTGCCAGCGGGTTGGCGGTAGCAGGGCACAATGAGCAGTTCTTC. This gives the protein CASGLAVAGHNEQFF.

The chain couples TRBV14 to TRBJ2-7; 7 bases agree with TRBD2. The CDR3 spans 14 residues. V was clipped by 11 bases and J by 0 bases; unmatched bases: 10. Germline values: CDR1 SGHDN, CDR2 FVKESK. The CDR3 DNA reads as TGTGCCTCACGGGCTAGCGGAACCTCCTACGAGCAGTACTTC. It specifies CASRASGTSYEQYF.

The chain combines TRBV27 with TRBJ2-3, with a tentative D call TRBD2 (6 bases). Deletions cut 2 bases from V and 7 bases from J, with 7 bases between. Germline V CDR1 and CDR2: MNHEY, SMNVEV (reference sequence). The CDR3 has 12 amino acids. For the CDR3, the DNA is TGTGCCAGCAGTTTAGGGGGGAATACGCAGTATTTT. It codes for CASSLGGNTQYF.

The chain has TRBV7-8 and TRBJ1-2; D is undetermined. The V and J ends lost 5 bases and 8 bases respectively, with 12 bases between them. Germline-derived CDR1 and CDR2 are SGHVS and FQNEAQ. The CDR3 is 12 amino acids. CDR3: CASSVEVRGYTF. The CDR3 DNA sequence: TGTGCCAGCAGCGTCGAGGTGCGGGGCTACACCTTC.

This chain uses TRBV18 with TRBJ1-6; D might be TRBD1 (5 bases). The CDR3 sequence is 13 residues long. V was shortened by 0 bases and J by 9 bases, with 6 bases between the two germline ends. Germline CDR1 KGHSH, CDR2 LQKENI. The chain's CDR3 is CASSPPGLSPLHF. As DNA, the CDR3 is TGTGCCAGCTCACCACCGGGGCTTTCACCCCTCCACTTT.

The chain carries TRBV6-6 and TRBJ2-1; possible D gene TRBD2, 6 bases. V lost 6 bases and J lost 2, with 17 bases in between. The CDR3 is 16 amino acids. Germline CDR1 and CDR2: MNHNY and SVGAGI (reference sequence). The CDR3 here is CASSYEGGITYNEQFF. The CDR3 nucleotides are TGTGCCAGCAGCTACGAAGGAGGGATTACCTACAATGAGCAGTTCTTC.

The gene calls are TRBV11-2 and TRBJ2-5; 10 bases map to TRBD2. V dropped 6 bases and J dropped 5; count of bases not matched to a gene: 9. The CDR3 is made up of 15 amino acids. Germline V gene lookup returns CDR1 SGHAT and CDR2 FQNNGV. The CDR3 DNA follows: TGTGCCAGCAGGCCTAGCGGGAGCCTGGGGGAGACCCAGTACTTC. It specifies CASRPSGSLGETQYF.

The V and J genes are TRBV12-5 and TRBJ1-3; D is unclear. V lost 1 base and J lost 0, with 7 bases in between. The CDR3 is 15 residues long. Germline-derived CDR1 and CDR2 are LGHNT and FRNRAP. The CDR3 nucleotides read TGTGCTAGTGGTTTGGGAACCGTCTCTGGAAACACCATATATTTT. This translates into CASGLGTVSGNTIYF.

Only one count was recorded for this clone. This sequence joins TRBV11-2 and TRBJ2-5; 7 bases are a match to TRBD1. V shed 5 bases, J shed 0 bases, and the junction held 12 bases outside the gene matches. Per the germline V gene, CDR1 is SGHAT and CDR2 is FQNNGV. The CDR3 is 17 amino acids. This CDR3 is CASSPLGPTGNQETQYF. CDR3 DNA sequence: TGTGCCAGCAGCCCCCTAGGGCCGACAGGGAACCAAGAGACCCAGTACTTC.

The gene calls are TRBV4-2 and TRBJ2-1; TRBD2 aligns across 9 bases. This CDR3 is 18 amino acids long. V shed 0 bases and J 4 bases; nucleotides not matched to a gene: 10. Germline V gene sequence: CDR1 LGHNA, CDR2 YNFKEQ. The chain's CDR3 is CASSQEARGRAPYNEQFF. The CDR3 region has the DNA TGTGCCAGCAGCCAAGAAGCGCGCGGGAGGGCCCCGTACAATGAGCAGTTCTTC.

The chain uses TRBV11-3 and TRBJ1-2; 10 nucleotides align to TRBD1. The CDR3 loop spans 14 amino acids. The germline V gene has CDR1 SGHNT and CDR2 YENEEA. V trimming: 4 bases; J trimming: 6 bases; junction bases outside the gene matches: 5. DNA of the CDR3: TGTGCCAGCAGCTCGTATGGGACAGGGGATGGCTACACCTTC. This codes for CASSSYGTGDGYTF.

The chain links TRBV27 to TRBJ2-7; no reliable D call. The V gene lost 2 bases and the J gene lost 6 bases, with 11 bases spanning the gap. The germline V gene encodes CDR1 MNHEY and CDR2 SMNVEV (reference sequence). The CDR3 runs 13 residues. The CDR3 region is CASSLLSTGEQYF. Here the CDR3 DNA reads TGTGCCAGCAGTTTACTTAGCACGGGCGAGCAGTACTTC.

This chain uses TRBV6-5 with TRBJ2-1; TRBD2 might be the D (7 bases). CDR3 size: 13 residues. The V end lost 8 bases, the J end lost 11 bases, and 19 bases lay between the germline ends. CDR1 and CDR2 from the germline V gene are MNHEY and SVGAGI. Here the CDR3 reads CASHTNGRGKQFF. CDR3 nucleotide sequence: TGTGCCAGCCACACAAATGGGAGGGGGAAGCAGTTCTTC.

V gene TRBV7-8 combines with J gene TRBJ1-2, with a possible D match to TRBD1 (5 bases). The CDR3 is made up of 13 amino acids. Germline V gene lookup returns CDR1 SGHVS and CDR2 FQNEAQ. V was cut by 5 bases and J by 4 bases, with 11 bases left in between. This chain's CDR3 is CASSPRDFYGYTF. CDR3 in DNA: TGTGCCAGCAGCCCGAGGGACTTCTATGGCTACACCTTC.

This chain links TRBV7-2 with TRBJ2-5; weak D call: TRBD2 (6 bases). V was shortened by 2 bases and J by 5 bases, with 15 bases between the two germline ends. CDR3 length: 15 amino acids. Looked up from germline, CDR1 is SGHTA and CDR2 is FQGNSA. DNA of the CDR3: TGTGCCAGCAGCTTAATGTCGGGAGCACGGGAGACCCAGTACTTC. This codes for CASSLMSGARETQYF.

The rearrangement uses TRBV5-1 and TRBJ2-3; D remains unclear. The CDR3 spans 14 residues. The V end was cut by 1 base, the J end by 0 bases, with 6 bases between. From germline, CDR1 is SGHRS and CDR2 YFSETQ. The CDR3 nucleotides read TGCGCCAGCAGCTTGTACTGGAGCACAGATACGCAGTATTTT. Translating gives CASSLYWSTDTQYF.

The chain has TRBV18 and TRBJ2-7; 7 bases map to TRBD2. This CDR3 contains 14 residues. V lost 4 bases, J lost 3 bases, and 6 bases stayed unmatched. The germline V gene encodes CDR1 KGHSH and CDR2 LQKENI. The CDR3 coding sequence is TGTGCCAGCTCACGACTAGCAAAAGACTACGAGCAGTACTTC. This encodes CASSRLAKDYEQYF.